This T cell receptor (beta chain) was sequenced for a study of blood T cell repertoires in COVID-19. For the study at large: Some COVID-19 samples were acute and others convalescent; all came from the United States, Italy and Spain. T cells, B-cell-depleted T cells, or PBMCs provided the cDNA or gDNA that served as material.

Germline loops: CDR1 SGHRS, CDR2 YFSETQ. The CDR3 extends over 13 amino acids. V was cut by 3 bases and J by 10 bases, with 14 bases left in between. Authors' analysis steps: It was from reference gene primer amplification that nucleated cell counts were estimated. Libraries were prepared by immunoSEQ multiplex PCR; TCRdb keeps only in-frame clonotypes and omits some of them. V and J calls and clone size come straight from that table; D and trimming were deduced from the DNA. The top ten clones hold about 22% of a sample with around 50,000 clones, about 81% of them seen once. This clonotype originated in a woman aged 55 to 70 with acute or convalescent COVID-19. V and J are TRBV5-1 and TRBJ2-1; D unresolved. The sequencing input was peripheral blood. This chain's CDR3 is CASSSNGLGEQFF. CDR3 sequence (DNA): TGCGCCAGCAGCTCGAACGGTCTCGGGGAGCAGTTCTTC.